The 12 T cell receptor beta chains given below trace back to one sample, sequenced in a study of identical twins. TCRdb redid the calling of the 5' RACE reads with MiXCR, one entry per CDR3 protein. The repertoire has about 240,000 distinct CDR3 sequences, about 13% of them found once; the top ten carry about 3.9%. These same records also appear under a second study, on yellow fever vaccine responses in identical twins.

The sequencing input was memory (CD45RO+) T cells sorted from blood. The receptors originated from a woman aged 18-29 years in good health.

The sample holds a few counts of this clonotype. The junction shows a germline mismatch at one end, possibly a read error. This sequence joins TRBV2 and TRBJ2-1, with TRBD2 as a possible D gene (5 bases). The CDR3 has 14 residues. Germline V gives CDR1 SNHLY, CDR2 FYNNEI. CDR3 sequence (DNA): TGTGCGAGCAGAGGCAGTGACTACTACAATGAGCAGTTCTTC. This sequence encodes CASRGSDYYNEQFF.

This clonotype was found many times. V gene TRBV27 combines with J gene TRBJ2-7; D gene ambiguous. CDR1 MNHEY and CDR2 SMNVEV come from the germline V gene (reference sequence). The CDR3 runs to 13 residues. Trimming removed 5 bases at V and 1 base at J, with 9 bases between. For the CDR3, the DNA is TGTGCCAGCAGTAGATGGGCTTCCTACGAGCAGTACTTC. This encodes CASSRWASYEQYF.

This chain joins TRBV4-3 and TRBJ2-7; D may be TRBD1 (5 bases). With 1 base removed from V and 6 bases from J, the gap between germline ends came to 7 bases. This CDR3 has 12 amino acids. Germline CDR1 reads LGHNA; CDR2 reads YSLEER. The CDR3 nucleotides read TGCGCCAGCAGCCAAGGAAGGGGCGAGCAGTACTTC. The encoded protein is CASSQGRGEQYF.

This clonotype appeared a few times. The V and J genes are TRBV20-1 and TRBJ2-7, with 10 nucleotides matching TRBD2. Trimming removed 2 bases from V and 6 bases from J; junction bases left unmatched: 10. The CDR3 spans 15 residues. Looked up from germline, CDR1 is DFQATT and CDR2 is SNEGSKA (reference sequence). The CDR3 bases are TGCAGTGCTAGACTAGCGGGGGCCCCCCTTGGCGAGCAGTACTTC. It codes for CSARLAGAPLGEQYF.

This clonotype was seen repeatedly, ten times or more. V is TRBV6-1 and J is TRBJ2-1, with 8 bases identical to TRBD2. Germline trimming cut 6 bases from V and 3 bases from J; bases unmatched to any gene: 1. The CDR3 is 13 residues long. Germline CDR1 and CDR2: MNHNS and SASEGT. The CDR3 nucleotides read TGTGCCAGCAGGGGACTAGTCTACAATGAGCAGTTCTTC. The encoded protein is CASRGLVYNEQFF.

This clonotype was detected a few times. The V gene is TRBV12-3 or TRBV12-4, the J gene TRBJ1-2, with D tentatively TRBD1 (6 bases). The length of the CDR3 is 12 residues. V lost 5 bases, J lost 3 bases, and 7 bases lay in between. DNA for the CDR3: TGTGCCAGCAGTAAGGGGGACTATGGCTACACCTTC. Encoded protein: CASSKGDYGYTF.

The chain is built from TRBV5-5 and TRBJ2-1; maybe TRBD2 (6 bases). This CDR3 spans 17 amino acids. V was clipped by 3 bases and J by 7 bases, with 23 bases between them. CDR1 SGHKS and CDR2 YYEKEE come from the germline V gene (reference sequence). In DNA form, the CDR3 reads TGTGCCAGCAGCTGGAGGGTGGGAGTGGGAGTCGGAAATGAGCAGTTCTTC. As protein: CASSWRVGVGVGNEQFF.

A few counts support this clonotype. CDR3 in amino acids: CASSPGTGATSSYNEQFF. The DNA for the CDR3 is TGTGCCAGCAGCCCGGGGACAGGGGCCACCAGCTCCTACAATGAGCAGTTCTTC. The chain combines TRBV27 with TRBJ2-1, with 10 bases identical to TRBD1. The CDR3 contains 18 residues. Germline-derived CDR1 and CDR2 are MNHEY and SMNVEV (reference sequence). The J segment lost 0 bases and the V segment lost 6 bases, leaving 11 bases of the junction unmatched.

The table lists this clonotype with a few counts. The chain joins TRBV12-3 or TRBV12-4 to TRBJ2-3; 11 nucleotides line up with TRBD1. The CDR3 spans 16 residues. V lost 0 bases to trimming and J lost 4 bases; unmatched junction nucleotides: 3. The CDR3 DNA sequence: TGTGCCAGCAGTTTAGCAAGGACAGGGGGCGCAGATACGCAGTATTTT. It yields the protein CASSLARTGGADTQYF.

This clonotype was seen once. The CDR3 region has the DNA TGTGCCAGCGGGCAGGGGGTATACGGGACGCAGTATTTT. Encoded protein: CASGQGVYGTQYF. This chain links TRBV14 with TRBJ2-3; 7 positions agree with TRBD1. This CDR3 contains 13 residues. Unmatched junction bases numbered 11, after V lost 8 bases and J lost 9 bases. Germline V gene sequence: CDR1 SGHDN, CDR2 FVKESK.

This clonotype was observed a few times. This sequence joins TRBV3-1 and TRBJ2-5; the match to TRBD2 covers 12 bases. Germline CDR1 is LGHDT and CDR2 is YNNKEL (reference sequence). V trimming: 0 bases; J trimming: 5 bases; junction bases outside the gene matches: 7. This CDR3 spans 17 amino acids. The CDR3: CASSQELASGGAETQYF. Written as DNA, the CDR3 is TGTGCCAGCAGCCAAGAATTGGCTAGCGGGGGGGCGGAGACCCAGTACTTC.

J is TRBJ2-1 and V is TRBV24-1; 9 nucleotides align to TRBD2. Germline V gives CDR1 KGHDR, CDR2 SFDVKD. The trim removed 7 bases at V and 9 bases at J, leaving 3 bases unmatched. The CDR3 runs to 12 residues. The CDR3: CATSLSGSEQFF. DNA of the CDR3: TGTGCCACCAGCCTTAGCGGGAGTGAGCAGTTCTTC.